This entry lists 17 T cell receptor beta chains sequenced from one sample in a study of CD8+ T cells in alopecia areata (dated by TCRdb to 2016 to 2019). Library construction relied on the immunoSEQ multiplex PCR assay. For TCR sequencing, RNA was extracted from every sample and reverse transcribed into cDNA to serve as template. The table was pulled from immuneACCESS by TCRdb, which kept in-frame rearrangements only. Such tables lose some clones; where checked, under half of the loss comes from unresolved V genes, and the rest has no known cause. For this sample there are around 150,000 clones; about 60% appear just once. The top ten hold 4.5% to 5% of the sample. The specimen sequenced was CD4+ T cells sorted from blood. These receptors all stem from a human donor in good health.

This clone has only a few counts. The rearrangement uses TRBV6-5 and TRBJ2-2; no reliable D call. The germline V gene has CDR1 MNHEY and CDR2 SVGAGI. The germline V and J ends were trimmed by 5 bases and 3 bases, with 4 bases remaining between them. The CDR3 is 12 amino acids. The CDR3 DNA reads TGTGCCAGCAGTCATCACACCGGGGAGCTGTTTTTT. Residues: CASSHHTGELFF.

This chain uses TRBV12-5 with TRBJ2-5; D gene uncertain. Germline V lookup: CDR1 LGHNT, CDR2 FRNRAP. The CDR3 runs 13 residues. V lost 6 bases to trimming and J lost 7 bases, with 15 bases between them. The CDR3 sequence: CASGTLSTGTQYF. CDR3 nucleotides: TGTGCTAGTGGGACCCTATCAACCGGGACCCAGTACTTC. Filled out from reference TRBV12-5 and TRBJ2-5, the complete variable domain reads DARVTQTPRHKVTEMGQEVTMRCQPILGHNTVFWYRQTMMQGLELLAYFRNRAPLDDSGMPKDRFSAEMPDATLATLKIQPSEPRDSAVYFCASGTLSTGTQYFGPGTRLLVL.

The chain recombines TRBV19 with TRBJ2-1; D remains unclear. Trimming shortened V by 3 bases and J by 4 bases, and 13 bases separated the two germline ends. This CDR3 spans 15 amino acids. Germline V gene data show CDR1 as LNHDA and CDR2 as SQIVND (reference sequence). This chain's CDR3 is CASSISQSRYNEQFF. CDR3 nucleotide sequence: TGTGCCAGTAGTATCAGCCAGTCAAGATACAATGAGCAGTTCTTC.

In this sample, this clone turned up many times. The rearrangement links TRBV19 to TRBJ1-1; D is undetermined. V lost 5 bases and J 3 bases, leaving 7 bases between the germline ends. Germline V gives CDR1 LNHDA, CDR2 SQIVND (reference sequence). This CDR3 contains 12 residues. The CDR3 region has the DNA TGTGCCAGTAGTGAGCGGGACACTGAAGCTTTCTTT. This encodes CASSERDTEAFF.

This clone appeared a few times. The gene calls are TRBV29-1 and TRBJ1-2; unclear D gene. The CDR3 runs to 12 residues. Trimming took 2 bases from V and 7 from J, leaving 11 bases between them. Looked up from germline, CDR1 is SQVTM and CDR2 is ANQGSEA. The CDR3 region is CSVEMVSRGYTF. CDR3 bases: TGCAGCGTTGAAATGGTTTCCCGTGGCTACACCTTC.

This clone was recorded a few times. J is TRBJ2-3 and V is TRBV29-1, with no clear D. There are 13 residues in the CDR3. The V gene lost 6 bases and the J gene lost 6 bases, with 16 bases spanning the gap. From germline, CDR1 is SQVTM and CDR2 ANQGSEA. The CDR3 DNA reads TGCAGCGTCCCCACACGGGCCGTTGATACGCAGTATTTT. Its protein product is CSVPTRAVDTQYF.

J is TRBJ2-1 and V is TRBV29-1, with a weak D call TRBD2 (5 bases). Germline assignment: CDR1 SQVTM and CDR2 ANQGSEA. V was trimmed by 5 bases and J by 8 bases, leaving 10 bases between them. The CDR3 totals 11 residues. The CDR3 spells CSVRSGDEQFF. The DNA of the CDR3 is TGCAGCGTTCGTTCCGGGGATGAGCAGTTCTTC.

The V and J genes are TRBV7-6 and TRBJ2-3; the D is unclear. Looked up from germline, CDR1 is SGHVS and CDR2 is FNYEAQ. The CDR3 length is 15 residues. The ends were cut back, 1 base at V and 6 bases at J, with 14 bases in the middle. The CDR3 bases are TGTGCCAGCAGCTTAGAAGTTCTAGGTACGGATACGCAGTATTTT. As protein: CASSLEVLGTDTQYF.

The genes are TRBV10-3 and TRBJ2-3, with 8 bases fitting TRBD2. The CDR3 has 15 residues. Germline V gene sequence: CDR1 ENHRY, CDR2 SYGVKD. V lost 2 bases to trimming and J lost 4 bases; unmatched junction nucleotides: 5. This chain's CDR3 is CAISETSGSADTQYF. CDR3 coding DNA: TGTGCCATCAGTGAGACCAGCGGGAGTGCAGATACGCAGTATTTT.

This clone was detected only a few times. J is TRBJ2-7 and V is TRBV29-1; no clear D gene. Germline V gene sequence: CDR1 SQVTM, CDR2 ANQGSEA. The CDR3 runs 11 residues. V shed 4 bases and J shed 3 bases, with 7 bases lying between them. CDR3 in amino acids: CSVGAIYEQYF. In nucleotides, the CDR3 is TGCAGCGTTGGGGCGATCTACGAGCAGTACTTC.

CDR3 protein: CASSSGVHGYTF. As DNA, the CDR3 is TGTGCCAGCTCTAGTGGGGTCCACGGCTACACCTTC. V gene TRBV2 combines with J gene TRBJ1-2; no reliable D call. CDR1 and CDR2 (germline): SNHLY, FYNNEI. CDR3 length equals 12 residues. Trimming pared 8 bases from V and 8 bases from J, leaving 15 bases between.

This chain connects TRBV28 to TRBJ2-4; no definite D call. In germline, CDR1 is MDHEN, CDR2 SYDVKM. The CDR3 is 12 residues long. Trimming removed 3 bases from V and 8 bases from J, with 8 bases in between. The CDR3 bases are TGTGCCAGCAGTTTTGGTGGTGACATTCAGTACTTC. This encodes CASSFGGDIQYF.

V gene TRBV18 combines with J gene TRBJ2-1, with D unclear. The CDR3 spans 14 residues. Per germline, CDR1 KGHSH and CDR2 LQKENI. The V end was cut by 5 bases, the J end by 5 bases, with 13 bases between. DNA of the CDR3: TGTGCCAGCTCATTCTCTAGAACCGACAATGAGCAGTTCTTC. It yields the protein CASSFSRTDNEQFF.

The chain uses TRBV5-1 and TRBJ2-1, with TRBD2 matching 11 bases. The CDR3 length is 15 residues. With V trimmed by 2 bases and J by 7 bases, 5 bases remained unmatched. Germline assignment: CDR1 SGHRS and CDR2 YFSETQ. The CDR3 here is CASSFRLAGRNEQFF. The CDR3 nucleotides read TGCGCCAGCAGCTTCCGACTAGCGGGACGTAATGAGCAGTTCTTC.

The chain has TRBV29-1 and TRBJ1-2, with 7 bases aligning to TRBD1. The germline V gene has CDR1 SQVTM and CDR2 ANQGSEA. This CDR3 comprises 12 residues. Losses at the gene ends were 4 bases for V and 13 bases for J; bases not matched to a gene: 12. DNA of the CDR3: TGCAGCGTTGCGCGGACAGGAGCCTTGGGCACCTTC. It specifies CSVARTGALGTF.

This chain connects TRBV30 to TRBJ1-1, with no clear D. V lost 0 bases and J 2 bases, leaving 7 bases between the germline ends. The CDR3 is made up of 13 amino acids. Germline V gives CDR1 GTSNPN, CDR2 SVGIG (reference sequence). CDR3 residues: CAWSVAVNTEAFF. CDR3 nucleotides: TGTGCCTGGAGTGTAGCGGTTAACACTGAAGCTTTCTTT.

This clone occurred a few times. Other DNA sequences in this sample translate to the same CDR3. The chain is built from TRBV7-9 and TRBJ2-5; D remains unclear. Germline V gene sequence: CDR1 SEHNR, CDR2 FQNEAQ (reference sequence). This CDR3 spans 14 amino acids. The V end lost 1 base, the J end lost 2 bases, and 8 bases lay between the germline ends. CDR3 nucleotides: TGTGCCAGCAGCTTAGGTAGCCCTCAAGAGACCCAGTACTTC. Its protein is CASSLGSPQETQYF.